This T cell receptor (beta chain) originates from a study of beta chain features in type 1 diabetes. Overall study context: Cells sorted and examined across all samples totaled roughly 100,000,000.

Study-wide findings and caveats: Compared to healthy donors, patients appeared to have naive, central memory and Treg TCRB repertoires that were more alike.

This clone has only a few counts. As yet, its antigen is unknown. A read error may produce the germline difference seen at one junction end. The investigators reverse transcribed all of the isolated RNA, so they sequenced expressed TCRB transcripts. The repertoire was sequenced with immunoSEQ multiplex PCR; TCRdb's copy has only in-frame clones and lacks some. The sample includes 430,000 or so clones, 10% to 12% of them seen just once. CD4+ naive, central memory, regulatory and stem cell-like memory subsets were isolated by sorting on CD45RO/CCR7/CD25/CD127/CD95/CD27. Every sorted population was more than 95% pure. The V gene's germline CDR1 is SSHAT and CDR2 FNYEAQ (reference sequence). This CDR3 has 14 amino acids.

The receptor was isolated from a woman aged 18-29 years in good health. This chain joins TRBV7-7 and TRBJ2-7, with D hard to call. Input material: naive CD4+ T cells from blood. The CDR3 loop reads CASSRPDPWYEQYF. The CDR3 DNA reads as TGTGCTAGCAGCCGCCCGGACCCCTGGTACGAGCAGTACTTC. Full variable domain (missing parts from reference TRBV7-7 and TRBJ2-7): GAGVSQSPRYKVTKRGQDVTLRCDPISSHATLYWYQQALGQGPEFLTYFNYEAQPDKSGLPSDRFSAERPEGSISTLTIQRTEQRDSAMYRCASSRPDPWYEQYFGPGTRLTVT.